The rows below give T cell receptor beta chains drawn from one sample of a study of lymphopenia after photon versus proton radiotherapy. Sequenced by immunoSEQ multiplex PCR; TCRdb stores in-frame clones only, minus some. Here the sample spans under 80,000 clones, approximately 84% being singletons. This sample comprised peripheral blood, obtained from a patient treated with photon-based radiotherapy. These receptors all come from a man aged 35 to 55 with gastric cancer. The CDR3 runs from the conserved cysteine through the conserved F or W. The order of the fields is J gene, D gene, V gene, clone size, CDR3 protein, CDR3 DNA. D genes are given only for firm matches. Expanded clones are given a class, and other clones once, few, many or no size at all.

j_call: TRBJ2-7; d_call: NA; v_call: TRBV29-1; clone_size: NA; cdr3_aa: CSVVDDKYEQYF; cdr3_nt: TGCAGCGTTGTGGACGATAAGTACGAGCAGTACTTC
j_call: TRBJ1-1; d_call: TRBD1; v_call: TRBV28; clone_size: NA; cdr3_aa: CASSLIVGGRGDTEAFF; cdr3_nt: TGTGCCAGCAGTTTGATAGTAGGGGGCAGGGGAGACACTGAAGCTTTCTTT
j_call: TRBJ2-3; d_call: NA; v_call: TRBV5-1; clone_size: NA; cdr3_aa: CASSLRGLGSDTQYF; cdr3_nt: TGCGCCAGCAGCTTGAGAGGGCTAGGGTCAGATACGCAGTATTTT
j_call: TRBJ1-4; d_call: TRBD1; v_call: TRBV5-5; clone_size: NA; cdr3_aa: CASSPRLGQTVF; cdr3_nt: TGTGCCAGCAGCCCCCGCCTGGGACAGACGGTTTTT
j_call: TRBJ1-6; d_call: TRBD1; v_call: TRBV6-1; clone_size: NA; cdr3_aa: CASSESGTGHNSPLHF; cdr3_nt: TGTGCCAGCAGTGAATCCGGGACAGGGCATAATTCACCCCTCCACTTT
j_call: TRBJ1-1; d_call: NA; v_call: TRBV25-1; clone_size: NA; cdr3_aa: CASTHGQLNTEAFF; cdr3_nt: TGTGCCAGTACCCATGGGCAGTTGAACACTGAAGCTTTCTTT
j_call: TRBJ1-5; d_call: NA; v_call: TRBV19; clone_size: NA; cdr3_aa: CACSGRNSNQPQHF; cdr3_nt: TGTGCCTGCTCGGGACGGAATAGCAATCAGCCCCAGCATTTT
j_call: TRBJ2-2; d_call: NA; v_call: TRBV19; clone_size: few; cdr3_aa: CASSVTDTGELFF; cdr3_nt: TGTGCCAGTAGTGTAACCGACACCGGGGAGCTGTTTTTT
j_call: TRBJ1-5; d_call: TRBD1; v_call: TRBV2; clone_size: NA; cdr3_aa: CASTLTGAASYSNQPQHF; cdr3_nt: TGTGCCAGCACCCTGACAGGGGCCGCATCATATAGCAATCAGCCCCAGCATTTT
j_call: TRBJ2-7; d_call: TRBD2; v_call: TRBV7-2; clone_size: NA; cdr3_aa: CASSSSGGDPYEQYF; cdr3_nt: TGTGCCAGCAGCTCTAGCGGGGGGGACCCCTACGAGCAGTACTTC
j_call: TRBJ2-7; d_call: TRBD1; v_call: TRBV7-8; clone_size: once; cdr3_aa: CASSLGADRGHYEQYF; cdr3_nt: TGTGCCAGCAGCTTAGGGGCGGACAGGGGCCACTACGAGCAGTACTTC
j_call: TRBJ2-1; d_call: TRBD1; v_call: TRBV14; clone_size: NA; cdr3_aa: CASSQGSGTGYYNEQFF; cdr3_nt: TGTGCCAGCAGCCAAGGGTCCGGGACAGGGTACTACAATGAGCAGTTCTTC
j_call: TRBJ2-3; d_call: NA; v_call: TRBV7-2; clone_size: NA; cdr3_aa: CASSLGTTVDTQYF; cdr3_nt: TGTGCCAGCAGCTTAGGGACTACCGTCGATACGCAGTATTTT
j_call: TRBJ2-7; d_call: NA; v_call: TRBV4-1; clone_size: once; cdr3_aa: CASSQETVYEQYF; cdr3_nt: TGCGCCAGCAGCCAAGAAACGGTCTACGAGCAGTACTTC
j_call: TRBJ2-1; d_call: NA; v_call: TRBV5-1; clone_size: NA; cdr3_aa: CASSWGRTSSYNEQFF; cdr3_nt: TGCGCCAGCAGTTGGGGACGTACGAGCTCCTACAATGAGCAGTTCTTC
j_call: TRBJ1-2; d_call: NA; v_call: TRBV27; clone_size: NA; cdr3_aa: CASSLSPRGAGYGYTF; cdr3_nt: TGTGCCAGCAGTTTATCCCCTCGAGGGGCCGGCTATGGCTACACCTTC
j_call: TRBJ2-7; d_call: NA; v_call: TRBV7-9; clone_size: NA; cdr3_aa: CASSLGSTREQYF; cdr3_nt: TGTGCCAGCAGCTTAGGGTCCACACGCGAGCAGTACTTC
j_call: TRBJ1-4; d_call: TRBD1; v_call: TRBV7-9; clone_size: NA; cdr3_aa: CASSSTGYATNEKLFF; cdr3_nt: TGTGCCAGCAGCTCGACAGGGTATGCAACTAATGAAAAACTGTTTTTT
j_call: TRBJ1-1; d_call: NA; v_call: TRBV30; clone_size: few; cdr3_aa: CACGEFIAFF; cdr3_nt: TGTGCCTGCGGGGAGTTTATAGCTTTCTTT
j_call: TRBJ2-2; d_call: NA; v_call: TRBV19; clone_size: few; cdr3_aa: CASSAADSLSGELFF; cdr3_nt: TGTGCCAGTAGCGCGGCGGACAGCTTATCCGGGGAGCTGTTTTTT
j_call: TRBJ1-6; d_call: NA; v_call: TRBV11-2; clone_size: few; cdr3_aa: CASSLGSSPLHF; cdr3_nt: TGTGCCAGCAGCTTAGGTTCTTCACCCCTCCACTTT
j_call: TRBJ2-7; d_call: NA; v_call: TRBV30; clone_size: NA; cdr3_aa: CAWTTASTYEQYF; cdr3_nt: TGTGCCTGGACGACAGCATCCACCTACGAGCAGTACTTC
j_call: TRBJ2-5; d_call: NA; v_call: TRBV11-1; clone_size: NA; cdr3_aa: CASRPTGIETQYF; cdr3_nt: TGTGCCAGCAGGCCAACAGGGATAGAGACCCAGTACTTC
j_call: TRBJ2-5; d_call: NA; v_call: TRBV7-2; clone_size: NA; cdr3_aa: CASSRRTGPWETQYF; cdr3_nt: TGTGCCAGCAGCCGGAGGACGGGGCCTTGGGAGACCCAGTACTTC
j_call: TRBJ2-7; d_call: NA; v_call: TRBV4-2; clone_size: NA; cdr3_aa: CASSDSYEQYF; cdr3_nt: TGTGCCAGCAGCGACAGCTACGAGCAGTACTTC
j_call: TRBJ2-7; d_call: NA; v_call: TRBV9; clone_size: NA; cdr3_aa: CASSVDGSGLYEQYF; cdr3_nt: TGTGCCAGCAGCGTAGATGGTAGCGGCCTCTACGAGCAGTACTTC
j_call: TRBJ1-2; d_call: TRBD1; v_call: TRBV4-1; clone_size: NA; cdr3_aa: CASSQGTGGANYGYTF; cdr3_nt: TGCGCCAGCAGCCAAGGGACAGGGGGCGCTAACTATGGCTACACCTTC
j_call: TRBJ2-5; d_call: NA; v_call: TRBV30; clone_size: NA; cdr3_aa: CAWMRRQETQYF; cdr3_nt: TGTGCCTGGATGCGTCGCCAAGAGACCCAGTACTTC
j_call: TRBJ1-6; d_call: NA; v_call: TRBV9; clone_size: NA; cdr3_aa: CASSVNQQGSPLHF; cdr3_nt: TGTGCCAGCAGCGTTAACCAGCAGGGTTCACCCCTCCACTTT
j_call: TRBJ1-5; d_call: NA; v_call: TRBV30; clone_size: NA; cdr3_aa: CAWSGDGGLSNQPQHF; cdr3_nt: TGTGCCTGGTCCGGTGATGGGGGACTTAGCAATCAGCCCCAGCATTTT
j_call: TRBJ1-5; d_call: NA; v_call: TRBV18; clone_size: NA; cdr3_aa: CASSQGGRNQPQHF; cdr3_nt: TGTGCCAGCTCACAAGGGGGGAGAAATCAGCCCCAGCATTTT
j_call: TRBJ2-7; d_call: NA; v_call: TRBV5-6; clone_size: NA; cdr3_aa: CASSSSGNEQYF; cdr3_nt: TGTGCCAGCAGCTCCTCCGGGAACGAGCAGTACTTC
j_call: TRBJ1-6; d_call: NA; v_call: TRBV13; clone_size: few; cdr3_aa: CASSHSPRSYNSPLHF; cdr3_nt: TGTGCCAGCAGCCATTCTCCTAGATCCTATAATTCACCCCTCCACTTT
j_call: TRBJ2-2; d_call: TRBD1; v_call: TRBV19; clone_size: NA; cdr3_aa: CASTRTGPDTGELFF; cdr3_nt: TGTGCCAGTACCCGGACAGGGCCAGACACCGGGGAGCTGTTTTTT
j_call: TRBJ2-5; d_call: NA; v_call: TRBV7-9; clone_size: NA; cdr3_aa: CASSLARVEMGTQYF; cdr3_nt: TGTGCCAGCAGCTTAGCGCGGGTGGAAATGGGGACCCAGTACTTC
j_call: TRBJ1-1; d_call: NA; v_call: TRBV7-9; clone_size: NA; cdr3_aa: CASSGNTEAFF; cdr3_nt: TGTGCCAGCTCCGGGAACACTGAAGCTTTCTTT
j_call: TRBJ2-1; d_call: TRBD2; v_call: TRBV6-4; clone_size: NA; cdr3_aa: CASSPTSGGGYNEQFF; cdr3_nt: TGTGCCAGCAGTCCTACTAGCGGGGGTGGCTACAATGAGCAGTTCTTC
j_call: TRBJ2-2; d_call: TRBD1; v_call: TRBV4-1; clone_size: NA; cdr3_aa: CASSQDSDRANTGELFF; cdr3_nt: TGCGCCAGCAGCCAAGATTCGGACAGGGCCAACACCGGGGAGCTGTTTTTT
j_call: TRBJ1-4; d_call: NA; v_call: TRBV7-8; clone_size: NA; cdr3_aa: CASSPRQATNEKLFF; cdr3_nt: TGTGCCAGCAGCCCCAGACAGGCAACTAATGAAAAACTGTTTTTT
j_call: TRBJ2-7; d_call: NA; v_call: TRBV19; clone_size: NA; cdr3_aa: CASSQQGQTYEQYF; cdr3_nt: TGTGCCAGTAGTCAACAAGGACAGACCTACGAGCAGTACTTC
j_call: TRBJ1-4; d_call: TRBD1; v_call: TRBV2; clone_size: NA; cdr3_aa: CASRRQGGEKLFF; cdr3_nt: TGTGCCAGCCGTCGACAGGGCGGGGAAAAACTGTTTTTT
j_call: TRBJ1-2; d_call: TRBD1; v_call: TRBV9; clone_size: NA; cdr3_aa: CASSVGQGAGYGYTF; cdr3_nt: TGTGCCAGCAGCGTAGGGCAGGGGGCGGGCTATGGCTACACCTTC
j_call: TRBJ1-1; d_call: NA; v_call: TRBV5-1; clone_size: NA; cdr3_aa: CASSLDMNTEAFF; cdr3_nt: TGCGCCAGCAGCCTGGACATGAACACTGAAGCTTTCTTT